This record concerns one T cell receptor beta chain sequence. The antigen is not known. This entry comes from a study of Ad26.COV2.S vaccination and SARS-CoV-2 variants. Study-wide findings and caveats: Once vaccination had occurred, spike-specific CD8+ and CD4+ T cell responses reportedly showed substantial breadth. It was found that vaccine and placebo recipients had similar non-spike TCR breadth. Individuals receiving vaccine had higher spike-specific TCR breadth than placebo recipients did. Using TCR breadth and depth analyses may have led to underestimated total T cell responses.

Germline assignment: CDR1 KGHSH and CDR2 LQKENI. This CDR3 contains 15 residues. Germline trimming cut 6 bases from V and 10 bases from J; bases unmatched to any gene: 11. The data were produced by immunoSEQ multiplex PCR, yet TCRdb's version contains in-frame clones alone and is incomplete. The sample includes about 180,000 clones, about 83% of them seen just once. The chain employs TRBV18 and TRBJ1-6, with 8 bases that match TRBD1. The TCR originated in a human donor who had recovered from COVID-19. This specimen was peripheral blood, taken after recovery from COVID-19. DNA for the CDR3: TGTGCCAGCTCCACCCGGGACAGGAAAAGCTCACCCCTCCACTTT. Translation: CASSTRDRKSSPLHF.